This T cell receptor beta chain was obtained from a study of regulatory T cells in long-lasting Graves disease. General study results and limits: The study found TRBV28, TRBJ1-2 and TRBJ2-5 favored in persistent disease.

With 3 bases removed from V and 2 bases from J, the gap between germline ends came to 5 bases. Germline V lookup: CDR1 SQVTM, CDR2 ANQGSEA. The CDR3 is 13 amino acids. Sequencing libraries for TCR beta were prepared with iRepertoire HTBI primers and Arm-PCR of CDR3 regions. TCRdb re-analysed the multiplex PCR reads in MiXCR, keeping a single row per CDR3 protein. Here the sample spans 350,000 to 500,000 distinct CDR3 sequences, less than 20% being singletons. This clonotype was recorded a few times. Its antigen is undetermined. Time point: newly diagnosed GD, antithyroid drugs for less than 3 months. Researchers made the TCR library from RNA that was extracted from PBMCs. Xi'an, China, was home to the endocrinology department that provided patients. The same sample was also studied in work on T cells in Graves' hyperthyroidism and ophthalmopathy. As reported in that work: Uncontrolled infection, other autoimmune disease, pregnancy or lactation barred patients from enrollment. HTBI primers were the set used in a first-round RT-PCR of the TCR CDR3.

This specimen was peripheral blood mononuclear cells (PBMCs), taken at new diagnosis, from a patient treated with antithyroid drugs. The chain recombines TRBV29-1 with TRBJ2-6; D gene uncertain. The receptor was isolated from a young woman with Graves disease. In DNA form, the CDR3 reads TGCAGCGTTGACCTCACTGGGGCCAACGTCCTGACTTTC. Encoded protein: CSVDLTGANVLTF.